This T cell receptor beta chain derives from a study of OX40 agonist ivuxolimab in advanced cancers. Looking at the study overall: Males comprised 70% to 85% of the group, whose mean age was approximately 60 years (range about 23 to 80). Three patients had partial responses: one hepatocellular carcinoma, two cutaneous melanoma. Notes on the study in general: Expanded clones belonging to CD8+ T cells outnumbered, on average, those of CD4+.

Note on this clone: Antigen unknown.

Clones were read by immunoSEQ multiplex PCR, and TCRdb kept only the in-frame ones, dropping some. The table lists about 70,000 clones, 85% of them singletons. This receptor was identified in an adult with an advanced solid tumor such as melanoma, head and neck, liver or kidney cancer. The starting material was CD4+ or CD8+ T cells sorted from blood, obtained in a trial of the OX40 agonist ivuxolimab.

CDR3 loop: CASSRQGFTRNYGYTF. CDR3 sequence (DNA): TGTGCCAGCAGCCGACAGGGATTCACCCGGAACTATGGCTACACCTTC. The rearrangement uses TRBV7-9 and TRBJ1-2, with 7 bases aligning to TRBD1. This CDR3 has 16 amino acids. Germline V CDR1 and CDR2: SEHNR, FQNEAQ (reference sequence). The ends lost 5 bases at V and 2 bases at J; junction bases unmatched: 11.